This TCR beta chain is from a study of shared T cell receptors in the human thymus. Assay: immunoSEQ multiplex PCR; the TCRdb copy retains only in-frame clones and omits some. The data show 63,000 or so clones, with about 95% seen just once and roughly 0.033% held by the top ten. The J segment lost 4 bases and the V segment lost 5 bases, leaving 8 bases of the junction unmatched. Germline CDR1 WNHNN, CDR2 SYGVQD (reference sequence). CDR3 length: 16 amino acids. The TCR was taken from a human donor. V is TRBV10-1 and J is TRBJ2-1; 10 bases fit TRBD2. The sequencing input was thymocytes. The CDR3 DNA reads TGCGCCAGCAGTCTTTTAGCGGGGGGCGAGTACAATGAGCAGTTCTTC. Protein sequence: CASSLLAGGEYNEQFF.